This entry lists 12 T cell receptor beta chains sequenced from one sample in a study of Ad26.COV2.S vaccination and SARS-CoV-2 variants. Treatment of the sample: roughly 19 received Ad26.COV2.S at low or high dose, single or two shots; roughly 5 received placebo; per-sample allocation not given. After the first vaccine or placebo injection, samples were drawn on day 63. TCRdb's copy holds only in-frame clones and misses some; the assay was immunoSEQ multiplex PCR. The sample has around 340,000 clones; about 85% are singletons. Sequencing used peripheral blood, obtained in a trial of Ad26.COV2.S vaccine versus placebo. These TCRs come from a person between 18 and 65 years old who received the Ad26.COV2.S COVID-19 vaccine or a placebo.

The chain's CDR3 is CAWSSADWGELFF. As DNA, the CDR3 is TGTGCCTGGAGTTCAGCAGATTGGGGGGAGCTGTTTTTT. The chain recombines TRBV30 with TRBJ2-2, with D uncertain. V lost 2 bases and J lost 8, with 12 bases in between. This CDR3 is built from 13 residues. Germline values: CDR1 GTSNPN, CDR2 SVGIG (reference sequence).

V gene TRBV27 combines with J gene TRBJ1-4; 10 bases align to TRBD1. The length of the CDR3 is 15 residues. Germline V lookup: CDR1 MNHEY, CDR2 SMNVEV (reference sequence). The J segment lost 4 bases and the V segment lost 3 bases, leaving 2 bases of the junction unmatched. In nucleotides, the CDR3 is TGTGCCAGCAGTTTCTGGACAGGGGGTAATGAAAAACTGTTTTTT. It encodes CASSFWTGGNEKLFF.

This clone was detected only a few times. V and J are TRBV18 and TRBJ2-3; TRBD1 aligns across 9 bases. This CDR3 contains 18 residues. V shed 2 bases, J shed 8 bases, and the junction held 17 bases outside the gene matches. Germline CDR1 reads KGHSH; CDR2 reads LQKENI. This chain's CDR3 is CASSPKIAGQGFRVTQYF. The CDR3 DNA reads TGTGCCAGCTCACCAAAAATCGCGGGACAGGGCTTTCGGGTTACGCAGTATTTT.

The sample holds a few counts of this clone. The chain couples TRBV7-3 to TRBJ1-6; tentatively, D is TRBD1 (5 bases). V lost 0 bases, J lost 9 bases, and 15 bases lay in between. The CDR3 runs 16 residues. The germline V gene has CDR1 SGHTA and CDR2 FQGTGA. CDR3 in amino acids: CASSLTRAGRGSPLHF. CDR3 coding DNA: TGTGCCAGCAGCTTAACCCGGGCAGGGCGAGGTTCACCCCTCCACTTT.

The chain links TRBV7-3 to TRBJ2-2; 10 bases are a match to TRBD2. The ends lost 6 bases at V and 9 bases at J; junction bases unmatched: 10. The germline CDR1 and CDR2 sequences are SGHTA and FQGTGA. CDR3 length equals 15 residues. CDR3 DNA: TGTGCCAGCAGTCCGGCTAGCGGGAGACGGAGGGAGCTGTTTTTT. As protein: CASSPASGRRRELFF.

This clone was detected a few times. The rearrangement joins TRBV6-5 to TRBJ1-3, with 7 bases matching TRBD1. J was trimmed by 4 bases and V by 5 bases; bases with no gene match: 2. The CDR3 runs to 13 residues. CDR1 is MNHEY, CDR2 SVGAGI, per germline. CDR3 sequence reads: CASSRGQGNTIYF. Here the CDR3 DNA reads TGTGCCAGCAGTCGGGGACAGGGAAACACCATATATTTT.

V is TRBV30 and J is TRBJ1-1, with D possibly TRBD1 on 5 matching bases. The germline V gene encodes CDR1 GTSNPN and CDR2 SVGIG (reference sequence). The CDR3 is made up of 11 amino acids. Trimming cost V 3 bases and J 4 bases, with 6 bases left between them. The CDR3 DNA follows: TGTGCCTGGAGGGGGCCCACTGAAGCTTTCTTT. This gives the protein CAWRGPTEAFF.

The chain is built from TRBV15 and TRBJ2-7; D may be TRBD1 (6 bases). V dropped 8 bases and J dropped 5 bases, with 10 bases sitting between them. Per the germline V gene, CDR1 is LNHNV and CDR2 is YYDKDF (reference sequence). The CDR3 loop spans 11 amino acids. Here the CDR3 DNA reads TGTGCCACCGGACAGCTTGACGAGCAGTACTTC. It specifies CATGQLDEQYF.

Notes on this clone: The same CDR3 is also encoded by other DNA sequences in this sample. This sequence joins TRBV9 and TRBJ2-3; no clear D. Germline-derived CDR1 and CDR2 are SGDLS and YYNGEE. The CDR3 is 15 residues long. V shed 0 bases and J shed 3 bases, with 11 bases lying between them. The CDR3 nucleotides read TGTGCCAGCAGCGTAGAGGGCCTGGGAACAGATACGCAGTATTTT. Translating it yields CASSVEGLGTDTQYF. The variable domain in full, completed from reference TRBV9 and TRBJ2-3, reads DSGVTQTPKHLITATGQRVTLRCSPRSGDLSVYWYQQSLDQGLQFLIQYYNGEERAKGNILERFSAQQFPDLHSELNLSSLELGDSALYFCASSVEGLGTDTQYFGPGTRLTVL.

The rearrangement links TRBV7-9 to TRBJ1-2; D remains ambiguous. The CDR3 is made up of 13 amino acids. Per germline, CDR1 SEHNR and CDR2 FQNEAQ (reference sequence). The V gene lost 1 base and the J gene lost 7 bases, with 10 bases spanning the gap. CDR3 in amino acids: CASSLVSEPGYTF. The CDR3, as DNA: TGTGCCAGCAGCTTAGTGTCAGAGCCTGGCTACACCTTC. Looking up the rest from reference TRBV7-9 and TRBJ1-2 gives the full variable domain: DTGVSQNPRHKITKRGQNVTFRCDPISEHNRLYWYRQTLGQGPEFLTYFQNEAQLEKSRLLSDRFSAERPKGSFSTLEIQRTEQGDSAMYLCASSLVSEPGYTFGSGTRLTVV.

This clone was counted once. The rearrangement links TRBV9 to TRBJ2-3; D might be TRBD2 (6 bases). This CDR3 has 16 residues. V gave up 3 bases and J gave up 4 bases, with 18 bases separating them. The germline V gene encodes CDR1 SGDLS and CDR2 YYNGEE. CDR3 sequence reads: CASSAGGGIPPDTQYF. In nucleotides, the CDR3 is TGTGCCAGCAGCGCCGGCGGCGGGATTCCCCCAGATACGCAGTATTTT.

This rearrangement joins TRBV9 to TRBJ1-1, with D maybe TRBD1 (6 bases). This CDR3 is built from 14 residues. V lost 0 bases and J 1 base, leaving 7 bases between the germline ends. Germline V gene lookup returns CDR1 SGDLS and CDR2 YYNGEE. CDR3 protein: CASSVDRENTEAFF. CDR3 DNA sequence: TGTGCCAGCAGCGTAGACAGGGAGAACACTGAAGCTTTCTTT.